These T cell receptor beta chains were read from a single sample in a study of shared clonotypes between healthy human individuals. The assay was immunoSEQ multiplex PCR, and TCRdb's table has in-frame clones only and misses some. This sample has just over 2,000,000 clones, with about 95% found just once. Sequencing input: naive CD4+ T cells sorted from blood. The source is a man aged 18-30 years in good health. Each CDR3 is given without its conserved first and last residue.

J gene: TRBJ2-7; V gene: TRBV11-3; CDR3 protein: ASSSDRGLSYEQY
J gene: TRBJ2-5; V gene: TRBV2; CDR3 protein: ASSLRGETQY
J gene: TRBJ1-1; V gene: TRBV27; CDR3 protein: ASSRAGGRRTEAF
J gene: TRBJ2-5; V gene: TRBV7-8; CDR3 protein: ASRDPGSPRGETQY
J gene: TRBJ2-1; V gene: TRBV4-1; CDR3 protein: ASSQEHGRIGF
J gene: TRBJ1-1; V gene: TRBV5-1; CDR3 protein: ASRSWLTGNTEAF
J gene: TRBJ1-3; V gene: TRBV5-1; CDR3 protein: ASSVDISGNTIY
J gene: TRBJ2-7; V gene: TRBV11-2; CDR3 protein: ASSLGPQGSGRAYEQY
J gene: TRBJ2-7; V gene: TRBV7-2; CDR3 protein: ASSPSTSGAGQY
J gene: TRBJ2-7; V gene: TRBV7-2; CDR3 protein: ASSLNPGIGSYEQY
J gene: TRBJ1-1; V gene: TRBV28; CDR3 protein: ASSLSQTTEAF
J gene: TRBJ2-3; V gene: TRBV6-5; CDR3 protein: ASSYEGPRTDTQY
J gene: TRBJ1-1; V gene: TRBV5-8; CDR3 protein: ASSLGAGWNTEAF
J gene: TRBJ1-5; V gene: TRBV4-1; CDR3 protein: ASSQDHGVIGNQPQH
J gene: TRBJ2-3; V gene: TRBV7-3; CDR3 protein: ASSSGLAPDTQY
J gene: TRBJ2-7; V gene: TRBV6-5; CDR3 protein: ASSYRGGVYEQY
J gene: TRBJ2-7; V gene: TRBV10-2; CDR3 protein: ASSPLDSVGSYEQY
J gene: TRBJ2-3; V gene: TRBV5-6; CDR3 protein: ASSSVIDTQY
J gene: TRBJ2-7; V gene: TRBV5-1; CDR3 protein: ASSPTGGTYEQY
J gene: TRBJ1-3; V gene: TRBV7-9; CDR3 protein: ASSPGTSPRGSGNTIY
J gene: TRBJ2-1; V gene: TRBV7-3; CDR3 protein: ASSLIGDNEQF
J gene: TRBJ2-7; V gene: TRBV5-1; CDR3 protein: ASSWEEGGTYEQY
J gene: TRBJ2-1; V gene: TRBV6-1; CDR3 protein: ASSEATGRTYNEQF
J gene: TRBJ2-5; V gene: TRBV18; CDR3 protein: ASSPPLFPGETQY
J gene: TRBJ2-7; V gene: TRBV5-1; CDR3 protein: ASSQRLADSYEQY
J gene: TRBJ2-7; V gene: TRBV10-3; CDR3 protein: AIGQGGYEQY
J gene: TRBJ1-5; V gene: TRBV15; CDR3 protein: ATGTGERQPQH
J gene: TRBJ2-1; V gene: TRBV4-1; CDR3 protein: ASRSRLAGVENNEQF
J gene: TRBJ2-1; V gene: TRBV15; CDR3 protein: ATSRAFGVGGNEQF
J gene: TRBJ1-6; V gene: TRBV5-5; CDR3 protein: ASIGTGGYNSPLH
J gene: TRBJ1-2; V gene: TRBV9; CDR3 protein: ASSPGVTGEGGYT